This T cell receptor beta chain comes out of a study of blood T cell repertoires in COVID-19. In regard to this clone: This sample includes further DNA sequences coding for the same CDR3.

Some clones are missing from TCRdb's copy, which holds only in-frame ones; the method was immunoSEQ multiplex PCR. The top ten clones hold approximately 1.2% of a sample with roughly 380,000 clones, 70% to 90% of them seen once. This CDR3 comprises 14 residues. Germline loops: CDR1 SGHRS, CDR2 YFSETQ. Trimming shortened V by 0 bases and J by 0 bases, and 6 bases separated the two germline ends. The origin of this receptor is a man under 40 who had recovered from COVID-19. V and J are TRBV5-1 and TRBJ1-1, with D perhaps matching TRBD1 (5 bases). The sample was PBMCs or T cells enriched from blood (not recorded which). In DNA, the CDR3 is TGCGCCAGCAGCTTGGCAGGGATGAACACTGAAGCTTTCTTT. It is translated as CASSLAGMNTEAFF. Combining the CDR3 with reference TRBV5-1 and TRBJ1-1 gives the whole variable domain KAGVTQTPRYLIKTRGQQVTLSCSPISGHRSVSWYQQTPGQGLQFLFEYFSETQRNKGNFPGRFSGRQFSNSRSEMNVSTLELGDSALYLCASSLAGMNTEAFFGQGTRLTVV.